This paragraph reports one TCR beta chain. This clone is labeled medium-sized (0.01 to 0.1%). The target of this receptor is not known. No much larger clone exists at a distance of one base, and base qualities are not known. The sample originates from a study of blood T cell repertoires in COVID-19 (TCRdb year 2020). For the wider study: Collaborator samples came from the United States, Italy and Spain and covered acute and convalescent phases of COVID-19. Samples were obtained from the ongoing ImmuneRACE study (first 160 participants) and from 1,254 subjects provided by 6 global collaborators. Where available, HLA class I and class II types were obtained from metadata supplied by the sample provider rather than from assay-based typing. A freely available public database, intended as a resource for researchers studying the immune response to SARS-CoV-2, is where the repertoires were released. Deeply sampled blood TCRbeta repertoires from subjects exposed to, actively infected with, or recovered from COVID-19 were included in the dataset. The sample metadata nearly always contained a de-identified subject ID, COVID-19 status, age in years and sex. The prospective study material was composed of cDNA or gDNA derived from T cells, B-cell-depleted T cells, or PBMCs. Here is what the overall study found, with its caveats: The amount of clinical and demographic metadata varied by source and participant and was provided uncurated.

TCRbeta CDR3 regions were amplified from genomic DNA by means of the immunoSEQ Assay, a bias-controlled multiplex PCR. In the original analysis: The number of nucleated cells in each sample was estimated from the amplification of reference gene primers within the assay. To quantify the absolute abundance of each unique TCRbeta CDR3 rearrangement, sequence reads were collapsed and filtered. For each sample, productive Simpson clonality was calculated as the square root of Simpson's diversity index over productive rearrangements. Here the immuneACCESS table is served through TCRdb, limited to in-frame sequences with V and J called. Missing clones are a known gap in these copies; in checked studies unresolved V genes cover under half, and the rest lacks a known reason. The V and J calls and clone size were taken over from that table, and D and trimming were inferred from the DNA. This sample holds some 200,000 clones; approximately 90% were observed only once. The ten biggest clones cover approximately 13% of the sample.

At one collaborating source in Seattle, patients were enrolled during active infection and were followed longitudinally through the course of disease. Whole blood was collected in K2EDTA tubes by collaborating institutions according to the institutions' own protocols. For TCRbeta analysis, collaborators shipped samples in one of three forms: frozen whole blood, isolated PBMCs, or DNA extracted from either of those sample types. The CDR3 sequence holds 15 residues, the cysteine and phenylalanine included. The sequence is cut down to CDR3 DNA, 45 bases in frame from base 1. Per the germline V gene, SGHNT is the CDR1 and YENEEA is the CDR2. For this chain, trimming is 5 bases at the V end and 3 bases at the J end, and the number of junction bases without a gene match is 7.

Rearrangement joined TRBV11-3 to TRBJ2-3, with 8 central nucleotides matching TRBD2. This clonotype originated in an older woman with COVID-19, enrolled during active disease. The material sequenced was peripheral blood. For the CDR3, the sequence is CASSPTSDWTDTQYF. The DNA sequence is given as TGTGCCAGCAGCCCGACTAGCGACTGGACAGATACGCAGTATTTT.